The clone carrying this T cell receptor (beta chain) occurred a few times. Researchers made TCR beta libraries by using iRepertoire HTBI primers and running Arm-PCR on CDR3 regions. TCRdb reprocessed the multiplex PCR reads via MiXCR and lists one record per CDR3 protein. This table has approximately 480,000 distinct CDR3 sequences, 15% to 20% appearing once. Germline CDR1 DFQATT, CDR2 SNEGSKA (reference sequence). Losses at the gene ends were 6 bases for V and 4 bases for J; bases not matched to a gene: 7. This CDR3 is 14 amino acids long. The sample is drawn from a study of regulatory T cells in long-lasting Graves disease. Sample time point: newly diagnosed GD, antithyroid drugs for less than 3 months. The TCR library was made from RNA that had been extracted from PBMCs in TRIzol. The same specimen was also included in a second study, on T cells in Graves' hyperthyroidism and ophthalmopathy.

The receptor comes from a man in his forties with Graves disease. The specimen comprised peripheral blood mononuclear cells (PBMCs), sampled at new diagnosis, from a patient treated with antithyroid drugs. The rearrangement links TRBV20-1 to TRBJ2-1; 9 nucleotides match TRBD1. DNA for the CDR3: TGCAGTGCGCGGACAGGGGCTGGGTACAATGAGCAGTTCTTC. The encoded protein is CSARTGAGYNEQFF.